The 5 T cell receptor beta chains below were found in one sample sequenced in a study of blood T cell repertoires in COVID-19. The data were produced by immunoSEQ multiplex PCR, yet TCRdb's version contains in-frame clones alone and is incomplete. This sample yields fewer than 120,000 clones, of which nearly 90% are seen a single time; more than 4.5% belongs to the top ten. The sample consisted of peripheral blood. The receptors originated from a human donor in a cohort sampled during active COVID-19.

This rearrangement joins TRBV9 to TRBJ1-2; D call uncertain. CDR3 length equals 12 residues. CDR1 and CDR2 from the germline V gene are SGDLS and YYNGEE. V lost 0 bases to trimming and J lost 9 bases, with 9 bases between them. The CDR3 DNA is TGTGCCAGCAGCGTAGTAGGAGGGAGCTACACCTTC. Translating gives CASSVVGGSYTF.

The V gene is TRBV28, the J gene TRBJ2-3, with D perhaps matching TRBD2 (6 bases). Germline V gene data show CDR1 as MDHEN and CDR2 as SYDVKM. The germline V and J ends were trimmed by 10 bases and 5 bases, with 28 bases remaining between them. This CDR3 contains 17 residues. The chain's CDR3 is CAMPPGESQKMLDTQYF. The DNA for the CDR3 is TGTGCCATGCCCCCGGGGGAAAGCCAGAAGATGTTAGATACGCAGTATTTT. Based on the CDR3 plus reference TRBV28 and TRBJ2-3, the full variable domain is DVKVTQSSRYLVKRTGEKVFLECVQDMDHENMFWYRQDPGLGLRLIYFSYDVKMKEKGDIPEGYSVSREKKERFSLILESASTNQTSMYLCAMPPGESQKMLDTQYFGPGTRLTVL.

Only one count was recorded for this clone. The chain is built from TRBV18 and TRBJ2-7; tentative D call: TRBD1 (5 bases). The V gene's germline CDR1 is KGHSH and CDR2 LQKENI. V dropped 4 bases and J dropped 2 bases, with 9 bases sitting between them. CDR3 length: 13 amino acids. The CDR3 nucleotides read TGTGCCAGCTCACTAGCAGGGACCTACGAGCAGTACTTC. Protein product: CASSLAGTYEQYF.

The V gene is TRBV7-3, the J gene TRBJ2-6, with D possibly matching TRBD1 (6 bases). The CDR3 spans 18 residues. CDR1 and CDR2 (germline): SGHTA, FQGTGA. V lost 0 bases and J 0 bases, leaving 12 bases between the germline ends. CDR3 sequence (DNA): TGTGCCAGCAGCTTAACGTTTCAGGGGAGCTCTGGGGCCAACGTCCTGACTTTC. Translation gives CASSLTFQGSSGANVLTF.

CDR3 bases: TGCGCCAGCAGCCAAGAATCTATGCGGACAGGACGCTCTGGAAACACCATATATTTT. It codes for CASSQESMRTGRSGNTIYF. The chain uses TRBV4-1 and TRBJ1-3; 7 nucleotides agree with TRBD1. There are 19 residues in the CDR3. V lost 0 bases to trimming and J lost 0 bases; unmatched junction nucleotides: 11. Germline V gene sequence: CDR1 MGHRA, CDR2 YSYEKL.